Listed here is a single TCR beta chain. This sample stems from a study of blood T cell repertoires in COVID-19. Overall study context: Some COVID-19 samples were acute and others convalescent; all came from the United States, Italy and Spain.

Recruitment covered some 25 US areas and drew participants whose ages spanned about 18 to 95 years. In assigning cohorts, the study relied on participant-reported clinical history. J gave up 4 bases and V 5 bases, and 13 bases lay outside the gene matches. The CDR3 loop spans 16 amino acids. Per the germline V gene, CDR1 is MNHNY and CDR2 is SVGAGI (reference sequence). Authors' processing steps: Amplifying reference gene primers gave estimates of nucleated cell counts. The method was immunoSEQ multiplex PCR; TCRdb's version includes in-frame clones alone and lacks a portion of them. V, J and clone size reflect that table, while D and trimming were determined from the DNA. In the table there are 110,000 to 150,000 clones, over 70% of which are singletons.

The sequence was collected from a man aged 55-75 years who had recovered from COVID-19. The sequenced sample consisted of PBMCs or T cells enriched from blood (not recorded which). The gene calls are TRBV6-6 and TRBJ2-5; TRBD1 matches 7 bases. The CDR3 DNA reads TGTGCCAGCAGTCGACCCGACAGGGCCCCCCGAGAGACCCAGTACTTC. Its translation is CASSRPDRAPRETQYF.